This T cell receptor (beta chain) was sequenced in a study of shared clonotypes between healthy human individuals. On the study more broadly: CD4 naive and memory got three plates each, CD8 naive two, CD8 memory one. Study-wide results and limits: Collection of samples was limited to blood; tissue repertoires likely differ.

The germline CDR1 and CDR2 sequences are LNHDA and SQIVND (reference sequence). There are 14 residues in the CDR3. V shed 4 bases and J 2 bases; nucleotides not matched to a gene: 5. Splitting of CD4+ cells produced CD45RA+ naive and CD45RA-negative memory subsets. Regarding this clone: Its antigen is not identified.

The authors' processing: ImmunoSEQ yielded junction-only sequences lacking quality scores, so filtering differed. The data were produced by immunoSEQ multiplex PCR, yet TCRdb's version contains in-frame clones alone and is incomplete. V and J calls and clone size are given by that table; D and trimming were obtained from the DNA. The sample yields 2,500,000 or so clones, roughly 92% seen once. Sample: naive CD4+ T cells sorted from blood. Subset: CD45RA+ positively selected. This TCR was recovered from a man between 18 and 35 years old in good health. The chain recombines TRBV19 with TRBJ2-7; the match to TRBD1 covers 7 bases. CDR3 coding DNA: TGTGCCAGTAGTACCACCCAGGGGGCCTACGAGCAGTACTTC. Encoded protein: CASSTTQGAYEQYF. Full variable domain (missing parts from reference TRBV19 and TRBJ2-7): DGGITQSPKYLFRKEGQNVTLSCEQNLNHDAMYWYRQDPGQGLRLIYYSQIVNDFQKGDIAEGYSVSREKKESFPLTVTSAQKNPTAFYLCASSTTQGAYEQYFGPGTRLTVT.